Listed below are T cell receptor beta chains from one sample, sequenced in a study of cytomegalovirus exposure and HLA in healthy donors. The assay was immunoSEQ multiplex PCR, and TCRdb's table has in-frame clones only and misses some. Altogether about 180,000 clones are present, 85% being singletons, with the ten largest covering approximately 16%. The sample was PBMCs. The receptors derive from a man in his late teens or twenties in good health and CMV-seropositive. The CDR3 runs from the conserved cysteine through the conserved F or W. D genes are given only for firm matches. Size values are once, few and many counts, or a class for expanded clones, and some rows have none.

>.|TRBD1|TRBV28|TRBJ1-6
TGTGCCAGCAGCTCCGGACAGGGAAATTCACCCCTCCACTTT
CASSSGQGNSPLHF
>.|.|TRBV11-2|TRBJ1-5
TGTGCCAGCAGCCAGGGCCAGGTCCCCTTTCAGCCCCAGCATTTT
CASSQGQVPFQPQHF
>.|TRBD1|TRBV28|TRBJ1-2
TGTGCCAGCAGTCCCGGGGCTAGACAGGGTATAGGTTATGGCTACACCTTC
CASSPGARQGIGYGYTF
>.|TRBD1|TRBV13|TRBJ1-2
TGTGCCAGCAGCTTGAGGACAGGGGCCTATGGCTACACCTTC
CASSLRTGAYGYTF
>.|.|TRBV6-5|TRBJ2-1
TGTGCCAGCAGTCCGGGACAAGCGTTTGCGGTTGAGCAGTTCTTC
CASSPGQAFAVEQFF
>.|TRBD1|TRBV5-1|TRBJ2-5
TGCGCCAGCAGCTTAGGGACAGGGAACAGCGAAGAGACCCAGTACTTC
CASSLGTGNSEETQYF
>once|.|TRBV30|TRBJ1-5
TGTGCCTGGAGTTCAGGGGTTAGCAATCAGCCCCAGCATTTT
CAWSSGVSNQPQHF
>.|TRBD1|TRBV28|TRBJ1-2
TGTGCCAGCAGTTTCCCTGGGACAGCCGGTGGCTACACCTTC
CASSFPGTAGGYTF
>.|.|TRBV7-2|TRBJ2-6
TGTGCCAGCAGCTTAAAGTCCAGCGGGCACTCTGGGGCCAACGTCCTGACTTTC
CASSLKSSGHSGANVLTF
>few|.|TRBV19|TRBJ2-3
TGTGCCAGTAGTATAGATCTACTAGGTACAGATACGCAGTATTTT
CASSIDLLGTDTQYF
>.|.|TRBV4-1|TRBJ1-5
TGCGCCAGCAGCCAAGTGGCGGGTAGGGGCAATCAGCCCCAGCATTTT
CASSQVAGRGNQPQHF
>.|.|TRBV9|TRBJ2-7
TGTGCCAGCAGCGTGGGAGCAAGCTCCTACGAGCAGTACTTC
CASSVGASSYEQYF
>.|.|TRBV6-6|TRBJ2-1
TGTGCCAGCACCAAGAGGGAGGAGCAGTTCTTC
CASTKREEQFF
>.|.|TRBV5-1|TRBJ2-3
TGCGCCAGCAGCTTATCGGTTGGGGGGATGGATACGCAGTATTTT
CASSLSVGGMDTQYF